Below, 9 T cell receptor beta chains from the same sample are listed, as sequenced in a study of blood T cell repertoires in COVID-19. Using immunoSEQ multiplex PCR, the repertoire was profiled, and TCRdb retains in-frame clones only, with some absent. Counted here are 250,000 or so clones, 89% occurring once; the ten biggest clones make up 3.5% to 5.5%. Sequenced input: peripheral blood. The receptors derive from a woman between 40 and 50 years old who had recovered from COVID-19.

The chain combines TRBV12-5 with TRBJ2-7; D not certain. V lost 5 bases and J lost 0, with 8 bases in between. The germline V gene has CDR1 LGHNT and CDR2 FRNRAP. The CDR3 is made up of 13 amino acids. The CDR3: CASGPLSSYEQYF. Here the CDR3 DNA reads TGTGCTAGTGGTCCGCTAAGCTCCTACGAGCAGTACTTC.

The table lists this clone with a count of one. V usage is TRBV18 and J usage is TRBJ1-4; D may be TRBD1 (5 bases). The germline V gene has CDR1 KGHSH and CDR2 LQKENI. The CDR3 contains 16 residues. Trimming removed 4 bases at V and 5 bases at J, with 17 bases between. The CDR3 is CASSLFHLGENEKLFF. The CDR3 DNA is TGTGCCAGCTCACTATTCCATTTAGGGGAAAATGAAAAACTGTTTTTT.

Only one count was recorded for this clone. This chain uses TRBV9 with TRBJ2-2, with D unclear. CDR1 and CDR2 (germline): SGDLS, YYNGEE. V lost 0 bases and J lost 5, with 5 bases in between. This CDR3 region has 13 residues. As DNA, the CDR3 is TGTGCCAGCAGCGTAGCTCTAACCGGGGAGCTGTTTTTT. Encoded protein: CASSVALTGELFF. Based on the CDR3 plus reference TRBV9 and TRBJ2-2, the full variable domain is DSGVTQTPKHLITATGQRVTLRCSPRSGDLSVYWYQQSLDQGLQFLIQYYNGEERAKGNILERFSAQQFPDLHSELNLSSLELGDSALYFCASSVALTGELFFGEGSRLTVL.

The J gene is TRBJ1-1, the V gene TRBV12-3 or TRBV12-4, with D tentatively TRBD1 (6 bases). V was trimmed by 6 bases and J by 7 bases, leaving 15 bases between them. The length of the CDR3 is 13 residues. The CDR3, as DNA: TGTGCCAGCAGATGGGGTTGGACAGTTGAAGCTTTCTTT. It codes for CASRWGWTVEAFF.

For the CDR3, the DNA is TGCGCCAGCAGCCAAGAGCCCCCCCACCTCAGGACAGATACGCAGTATTTT. It yields the protein CASSQEPPHLRTDTQYF. The V gene is TRBV4-3, the J gene TRBJ2-3, with D unclear. The germline V and J ends were trimmed by 0 bases and 3 bases, with 16 bases remaining between them. This CDR3 contains 17 residues. Germline CDR1 and CDR2: LGHNA and YSLEER.

The V gene is TRBV9, the J gene TRBJ2-2; D possibly corresponds to TRBD2 (6 bases). Trimming shortened V by 3 bases and J by 1 base, and 7 bases separated the two germline ends. In germline, CDR1 is SGDLS, CDR2 YYNGEE. This CDR3 contains 14 residues. CDR3 residues: CASSARGNTGELFF. CDR3 bases: TGTGCCAGCAGCGCGCGGGGGAACACCGGGGAGCTGTTTTTT. Full variable domain (remainder filled in from reference TRBV9 and TRBJ2-2): DSGVTQTPKHLITATGQRVTLRCSPRSGDLSVYWYQQSLDQGLQFLIQYYNGEERAKGNILERFSAQQFPDLHSELNLSSLELGDSALYFCASSARGNTGELFFGEGSRLTVL.

This chain joins TRBV19 and TRBJ2-2; 8 bases agree with TRBD1. The CDR3 runs 15 residues. V gave up 5 bases and J gave up 3 bases; unmatched junction bases: 5. CDR1 is LNHDA and CDR2 is SQIVND in the germline V gene (reference sequence). CDR3: CASSLETGDTGELFF. For the CDR3, the DNA is TGTGCCAGTAGTCTCGAGACAGGGGACACCGGGGAGCTGTTTTTT. Supplemented by reference TRBV19 and TRBJ2-2, the full variable domain reads DGGITQSPKYLFRKEGQNVTLSCEQNLNHDAMYWYRQDPGQGLRLIYYSQIVNDFQKGDIAEGYSVSREKKESFPLTVTSAQKNPTAFYLCASSLETGDTGELFFGEGSRLTVL.

The chain has TRBV3-1 (or the pseudogene TRBV3-2) and TRBJ2-5, with D perhaps matching TRBD1 (5 bases). Germline CDR1 is LGHDT and CDR2 is YNNKEL (reference sequence). The CDR3 sequence is 13 residues long. The V end lost 4 bases, the J end lost 13 bases, and 19 bases lay between the germline ends. The CDR3 sequence is CASSRAVDSKSYF. The DNA of the CDR3 is TGTGCCAGCAGCCGAGCCGTTGACAGCAAGTCGTACTTC.

The CDR3 spells CASSQDRWRATPKHTGELFF. CDR3 nucleotide sequence: TGCGCCAGCAGCCAAGATCGGTGGAGGGCCACTCCCAAACACACCGGGGAGCTGTTTTTT. V is TRBV4-1 and J is TRBJ2-2; a possible D gene is TRBD2 (6 bases). The CDR3 has 20 residues. Trimming cost V 0 bases and J 3 bases, with 23 bases left between them. Germline values: CDR1 MGHRA, CDR2 YSYEKL.